This T cell receptor (beta chain) was recovered during a study of cytomegalovirus exposure and HLA in healthy donors. Points from the study as a whole: Further analysis was carried out later, and it showed several of the most significant clusters appearing linked to common viral pathogens. For most subjects, TCR beta sequences were reported to predict HLA-A and HLA-B alleles with accuracy. Most TCR sequences proved rare, with some public TCRs found in many donors. Available immune exposure information covered CMV serostatus only.

PCR involved 60 Vbeta and 13 Jbeta primers. Profiled with immunoSEQ multiplex PCR; TCRdb holds only in-frame clones, not every one. The table includes more than 110,000 clones, roughly 75% detected once. With regard to this clone: What it recognizes is unknown.

The CDR3 runs 21 residues. Looked up from germline, CDR1 is WNHNN and CDR2 is SYGVQD (reference sequence). Trimming removed 2 bases from V and 0 bases from J; junction bases left unmatched: 14. This TCR was recovered from a man aged 25 to 40 in good health and CMV-seronegative. The J gene is TRBJ2-1, the V gene TRBV10-1; 12 nucleotides align to TRBD2. The sample was PBMCs. This chain's CDR3 is CASSEKTSGRTPRSSYNEQFF. DNA of the CDR3: TGCGCCAGCAGTGAGAAAACTAGCGGGAGGACTCCCAGGAGCTCCTACAATGAGCAGTTCTTC.